Shown below are 12 T cell receptor beta chains from a single sample sequenced in a study of cytomegalovirus exposure and HLA in healthy donors. PCR amplification relied on 60 Vbeta primers (plus 13 Jbeta primers). Repertoires were generated with immunoSEQ multiplex PCR, while TCRdb's copy carries only in-frame clones and drops some. The sample holds about 180,000 clones; roughly four fifths are singletons and the top ten take about 2.2%. Sequences were obtained from PBMCs. The receptors here all came from a woman aged 25 to 39 in good health and CMV-seronegative.

CDR3 sequence: CASSARDRGTYEQYF. The CDR3 DNA reads TGTGCCAGCAGTGCCAGGGACAGGGGGACCTACGAGCAGTACTTC. This sequence joins TRBV6-1 and TRBJ2-5; 11 bases map to TRBD1. The DNA end is a closer match to TRBJ2-7, so the J assignment may be wrong. From germline, CDR1 is MNHNS and CDR2 SASEGT. The CDR3 consists of 15 residues.

J is TRBJ1-5 and V is TRBV27; 11 bases are a match to TRBD1. The CDR3 contains 16 residues. The V gene end was trimmed by 6 bases and the J gene end by 1 base; junction bases not matched to a gene: 5. Germline V gene data show CDR1 as MNHEY and CDR2 as SMNVEV (reference sequence). Here the CDR3 reads CASSKGTGGSNQPQHF. The CDR3 bases are TGTGCCAGCAGCAAAGGGACAGGGGGAAGCAATCAGCCCCAGCATTTT.

The chain uses TRBV28 and TRBJ1-5; 9 bases agree with TRBD1. The junction had 5 bases not matched to a gene; V was cut back by 4 bases and J by 4 bases. There are 15 residues in the CDR3. Germline V gene sequence: CDR1 MDHEN, CDR2 SYDVKM. The CDR3 DNA reads TGTGCCAGCAGTTCCTTGGACAGGGGTAATCAGCCCCAGCATTTT. This codes for CASSSLDRGNQPQHF.

The chain employs TRBV4-3 and TRBJ1-1, with a tentative D call TRBD1 (5 bases). The ends were cut back, 0 bases at V and 11 bases at J, with 19 bases in the middle. The length of the CDR3 is 15 residues. The V gene's germline CDR1 is LGHNA and CDR2 YSLEER. The CDR3 protein is CASSQDLRGSNGAFF. CDR3 DNA: TGCGCCAGCAGCCAAGATTTAAGGGGCTCGAACGGGGCTTTCTTT.

The CDR3 DNA sequence: TGCGCCAGCAGCCAAACGGACAGGCTGGGTTCACCCCTCCACTTT. Translation gives CASSQTDRLGSPLHF. V gene TRBV4-3 combines with J gene TRBJ1-6; 7 nucleotides line up with TRBD1. J gave up 9 bases and V 2 bases, and 7 bases lay outside the gene matches. CDR1 is LGHNA and CDR2 is YSLEER in the germline V gene. The CDR3 is 15 residues long.

This clone showed up just a few times. The chain couples TRBV10-3 to TRBJ2-7, with D perhaps matching TRBD1 (6 bases). The CDR3 is 12 amino acids. Germline CDR1 reads ENHRY; CDR2 reads SYGVKD. The ends were cut back, 8 bases at V and 3 bases at J, with 11 bases in the middle. The DNA of the CDR3 is TGTGCCATCGGTAAGGACAGCTACGAGCAGTACTTC. Protein: CAIGKDSYEQYF.

The rearrangement links TRBV28 to TRBJ1-2; D may be TRBD1 (6 bases). Germline V gene lookup returns CDR1 MDHEN and CDR2 SYDVKM. V shed 5 bases and J shed 2 bases, with 18 bases lying between them. This CDR3 spans 16 amino acids. CDR3 nucleotide sequence: TGTGCCAGCAGTCCCGCCCCGGGGGGGCAGAACTATGGCTACACCTTC. Encoded protein: CASSPAPGGQNYGYTF.

CDR3 in DNA: TGTGCCAGCAGCGACCCGCGGCGGGAGGCGGACTATGGCTACACCTTC. It yields the protein CASSDPRREADYGYTF. The chain combines TRBV7-2 with TRBJ1-2; D gene ambiguous. The germline V gene encodes CDR1 SGHTA and CDR2 FQGNSA. The CDR3 is 16 residues long. Trimming took off 5 bases at V and 3 bases at J, with 19 bases between the two ends.

The rearrangement links TRBV28 to TRBJ2-1; a possible D gene is TRBD1 (5 bases). The CDR3 is made up of 16 amino acids. Germline V gene lookup returns CDR1 MDHEN and CDR2 SYDVKM. V dropped 5 bases and J dropped 4 bases, with 18 bases sitting between them. CDR3 sequence: CASSGATSPNYNEQFF. The DNA of the CDR3 is TGTGCCAGCAGTGGGGCTACATCCCCTAATTACAATGAGCAGTTCTTC.

This clone was seen only a few times. The chain uses TRBV27 and TRBJ2-3; 11 bases are a match to TRBD2. The CDR3 is made up of 14 amino acids. The germline gives CDR1 MNHEY, CDR2 SMNVEV (reference sequence). V lost 9 bases and J lost 5; bases outside the gene matches: 7. In DNA, the CDR3 is TGTGCCAGTCAGTTTAGCGGGAGGGGAGATACGCAGTATTTT. As protein: CASQFSGRGDTQYF.

This clone occurred a few times. The J gene is TRBJ2-1, the V gene TRBV28, with D perhaps matching TRBD1 (6 bases). The V gene lost 2 bases and the J gene lost 9 bases, with 20 bases spanning the gap. There are 16 residues in the CDR3. CDR1 and CDR2 from the germline V gene are MDHEN and SYDVKM. The CDR3 coding sequence is TGTGCCAGCAGTTTAATCAATACGGTGGGGGCGGTTGAGCAGTTCTTC. Its protein is CASSLINTVGAVEQFF.

Comments on this clone: The DNA is left out, because the CDR3 cannot be placed on it with certainty; the CDR3 is given as TCRdb lists it. V gene TRBV21-1 combines with J gene TRBJ2-5; the D call of TRBD1 is as the table states it, not checked on the DNA. TRBV21-1 represents a pseudogene. The CDR3 comprises 17 residues, both ends counted. CDR3 amino acids: CASSKEFGTGSLKTQYF.